Listed below are T cell receptor beta chains from one sample, sequenced in a study of T cells expressing NK-cell markers. TCRdb re-called the 5' RACE reads and gives one entry per CDR3 protein, without DNA. The sample table sets out around 260,000 distinct CDR3 sequences. The source material was blood T cells: a sorted CD56 or NKG2C T cell subset, CD4+ or CD8+ T cells, or bulk PBMC T cells (not recorded which). Source of these receptors: a woman aged 18 to 69 in good health. Each CDR3 is given with its conserved first and last residue.

J | V | CDR3
TRBJ2-1 | TRBV11-3 | CASSLGGSGSNEQFF
TRBJ2-3 | TRBV7-2 | CASRRGGTDTQYF
TRBJ2-3 | TRBV12-3/TRBV12-4 | CASSFFAGGLTDTQYF
TRBJ2-3 | TRBV20-1 | CSAQPPRLAGVRGTQYF
TRBJ2-3 | TRBV4-3 | CASSQDYRADTQYF
TRBJ2-7 | TRBV7-3 | CASSSTSGRGEQYF
TRBJ2-3 | TRBV29-1 | CSVTSGTDTQYF
TRBJ2-3 | TRBV20-1 | CSASSGRFTDTQYF
TRBJ2-1 | TRBV30 | CAWSVPITYNEQFF
TRBJ2-1 | TRBV4-2 | CASSHRIAGGPRGEQFF
TRBJ2-1 | TRBV27 | CASSSQDANAREQFF
TRBJ2-1 | TRBV3-1 | CASSHSSTGNNEQFF
TRBJ1-1 | TRBV6-1 | CASTQPGGYAEAFF
TRBJ2-7 | TRBV5-1 | CASSLGQGGEQYF
TRBJ2-5 | TRBV29-1 | CSVIQGPQETQYF
TRBJ2-5 | TRBV7-9 | CASSTGGQETQYF
TRBJ1-2 | TRBV15 | CATSSGQGGNYGYTF
TRBJ2-5 | TRBV20-1 | CSARDLTGTWETQYF
TRBJ1-1 | TRBV4-2 | CASSQGRGGQGDTEAFF
TRBJ2-3 | TRBV6-2/TRBV6-3 | CASSYSPLAADTQYF
TRBJ1-6 | TRBV11-3 | CASSSSGVPNSPLHF
TRBJ1-5 | TRBV5-6 | CASSFYPYSNQPQHF
TRBJ1-1 | TRBV20-1 | CSARVNRANTEAFF
TRBJ2-3 | TRBV5-1 | CASSLDSDTQYF
TRBJ2-1 | TRBV29-1 | CSVVGLAGGVSYNEQFF
TRBJ1-1 | TRBV7-9 | CASSPTQGLNTEAFF
TRBJ2-3 | TRBV11-2 | CARNNRGTYTDTQYF
TRBJ2-1 | TRBV6-2/TRBV6-3 | CASSQIAGVSNEQFF
TRBJ2-2 | TRBV6-1 | CASKGTGNTGELFF
TRBJ1-1 | TRBV7-2 | CASSGTGGVTEAFF
TRBJ1-2 | TRBV4-3 | CASSQDAAGSYGYTF
TRBJ1-1 | TRBV7-2 | CASSFQNSAFF
TRBJ1-1 | TRBV20-1 | CSARTPVMNTEAFF
TRBJ2-3 | TRBV15 | CATSRVGGRGTDTQYF
TRBJ2-7 | TRBV29-1 | CSVSDTYEQYF
TRBJ1-4 | TRBV18 | CASSPDIIPVTFNEKLFF
TRBJ2-3 | TRBV21-1 | CASSKNPWASDTQYF
TRBJ2-7 | TRBV3-1 | CASSQRISYEQYF
TRBJ2-7 | TRBV6-2/TRBV6-3 | CASSQTLSGSEQYF
TRBJ1-2 | TRBV7-6 | CASSLGGRDGLGYTF
TRBJ1-1 | TRBV29-1 | CSVSPPANTEAFF
TRBJ2-1 | TRBV29-1 | CSVEDRRQGFSNEQFF
TRBJ2-1 | TRBV12-3/TRBV12-4 | CASSPTNEQFF
TRBJ2-7 | TRBV28 | CASSTGLKTGTPYEQYF
TRBJ1-5 | TRBV20-1 | CSASNARHPQHF
TRBJ2-7 | TRBV3-1 | CASRGTGRGDEQYF
TRBJ2-3 | TRBV5-1 | CASSLSRYTDTQYF
TRBJ2-5 | TRBV30 | CAWSVRRGPTETQYF
TRBJ2-4 | TRBV28 | CASSLLDRLKNIQYF
TRBJ2-1 | TRBV10-3 | CAISVGGGAVDEQFF
TRBJ2-4 | TRBV5-1 | CASSWEEGAKNIQYF
TRBJ1-5 | TRBV29-1 | CSVTGTGKTSNQPQHF
TRBJ2-5 | TRBV25-1 | CASGGTNSETQYF
TRBJ2-1 | TRBV6-1 | CASSDHRLSYNEQFF
TRBJ2-1 | TRBV19 | CASSDPGQGEWNEQFF